Listed here are 24 T cell receptor beta chains from one sample, sequenced in a study of identical twins. Each CDR3 protein is one row after TCRdb ran MiXCR on the 5' RACE reads. The data contain 260,000 or so distinct CDR3 sequences, approximately 6.8% of them singletons. The data were also submitted as part of a second study, on yellow fever vaccine responses in identical twins.

Sequencing was performed on CD8+ T cells sorted from blood. The receptors stem from a woman younger than 35 in good health.

This clonotype occurred a few times. The chain carries TRBV12-3 or TRBV12-4 and TRBJ2-5, with a weak D call TRBD1 (6 bases). Trimming stripped 8 bases from V and 7 bases from J, with 14 bases between. CDR3 length equals 12 residues. CDR3 sequence (DNA): TGTGCCAGCCAAGGGGGACGTGGGACCCAGTACTTC. It yields the protein CASQGGRGTQYF.

This clonotype was recorded at least ten times. The chain uses TRBV24-1 and TRBJ2-3; 10 positions agree with TRBD1. This CDR3 comprises 18 residues. Per the germline V gene, CDR1 is KGHDR and CDR2 is SFDVKD. V trimming: 3 bases; J trimming: 2 bases; junction bases outside the gene matches: 10. The CDR3 spells CATSDLDRGRGYTDTQYF. CDR3 DNA sequence: TGTGCCACCAGTGATCTTGACAGGGGGCGCGGGTACACAGATACGCAGTATTTT.

V and J are TRBV6-1 and TRBJ2-3, with 11 bases matching TRBD2. Germline V gives CDR1 MNHNS, CDR2 SASEGT. The CDR3 consists of 15 residues. V dropped 6 bases and J dropped 2; count of bases not matched to a gene: 4. This CDR3 is CASREGLAATDTQYF. CDR3 DNA: TGTGCCAGCAGGGAGGGACTAGCGGCCACAGATACGCAGTATTTT.

This clonotype was observed at least ten times. The chain is built from TRBV14 and TRBJ2-1; D is possibly TRBD1 or TRBD2 (6 bases each). CDR3 length: 16 amino acids. Germline CDR1 and CDR2: SGHDN and FVKESK. Trimming left V 4 bases short and J 1 base short, with 14 bases between. CDR3 loop: CASSPGDFTSYNEQFF. As DNA, the CDR3 is TGTGCCAGCAGCCCAGGGGACTTCACTTCCTACAATGAGCAGTTCTTC.

This clonotype was picked up many times. V gene TRBV5-6 combines with J gene TRBJ2-1; weak D call: TRBD1 (5 bases). The CDR3 length is 17 residues. Germline lookup yields CDR1 SGHDT and CDR2 YYEEEE. The V and J ends lost 3 bases and 0 bases respectively, with 16 bases between them. DNA for the CDR3: TGTGCCAGCAGCTCGGTCGACAGCTCCAGCTCCTACAATGAGCAGTTCTTC. The encoded protein is CASSSVDSSSSYNEQFF.

The chain is built from TRBV20-1 and TRBJ1-2; 12 bases line up with TRBD1. The CDR3 loop spans 14 amino acids. The J segment lost 4 bases and the V segment lost 4 bases, leaving 4 bases of the junction unmatched. Germline V CDR1 and CDR2: DFQATT, SNEGSKA (reference sequence). The CDR3 DNA sequence: TGCAGTGCTATCGGGACAGGGGGCGTCTATGGCTACACCTTC. This gives the protein CSAIGTGGVYGYTF.

The table lists this clonotype with a few counts. The chain couples TRBV20-1 to TRBJ2-7; weak D call: TRBD2 (5 bases). CDR3 length: 15 residues. The germline CDR1 and CDR2 sequences are DFQATT and SNEGSKA (reference sequence). V was pared by 3 bases and J by 0 bases, with 15 bases between. The CDR3 here is CSASFSGAVSYEQYF. The CDR3 DNA is TGCAGTGCTAGTTTTTCCGGAGCGGTCTCCTACGAGCAGTACTTC.

This clonotype was counted a few times. V usage is TRBV4-1 and J usage is TRBJ2-7; TRBD2 matches 14 bases. Germline assignment: CDR1 MGHRA and CDR2 YSYEKL. The CDR3 extends over 17 amino acids. Trimming at V came to 3 bases and at J to 4 bases, leaving 8 bases not matched to a gene. The chain's CDR3 is CASSQRLAGGEHYEQYF. The CDR3 bases are TGCGCCAGCAGCCAGCGACTAGCGGGAGGGGAACATTACGAGCAGTACTTC.

This chain links TRBV4-2 with TRBJ1-2; D gene uncertain. Germline CDR1 is LGHNA and CDR2 is YNFKEQ. This CDR3 contains 16 residues. The V and J ends lost 0 bases and 0 bases respectively, with 11 bases between them. CDR3 nucleotides: TGTGCCAGCAGCCAAGATTTGACAAATCCTAACTATGGCTACACCTTC. Protein sequence: CASSQDLTNPNYGYTF.

This chain uses TRBV12-3 or TRBV12-4 with TRBJ2-2; weak D call: TRBD1 (6 bases). The CDR3 contains 13 residues. Trimming removed 3 bases from V and 4 bases from J, with 6 bases in between. The CDR3 bases are TGTGCCAGCAGTTTCAGGGGCACCGGGGAGCTGTTTTTT. This encodes CASSFRGTGELFF.

This clonotype was seen more than once but under ten times. The chain is built from TRBV12-3 or TRBV12-4 and TRBJ2-7, with 7 bases aligning to TRBD2. With V trimmed by 3 bases and J by 4 bases, 9 bases remained unmatched. The CDR3 contains 15 residues. The CDR3 here is CASSFPRGGSYEQYF. CDR3 nucleotides: TGTGCCAGCAGTTTCCCTAGGGGCGGGAGTTACGAGCAGTACTTC.

The J gene is TRBJ2-5, the V gene TRBV28; 9 nucleotides match TRBD1. The CDR3 sequence is 14 residues long. Germline V gives CDR1 MDHEN, CDR2 SYDVKM. V lost 6 bases to trimming and J lost 6 bases; unmatched junction nucleotides: 8. The CDR3 protein is CASSETGGVKTQYF. CDR3 bases: TGTGCCAGCAGCGAGACAGGGGGTGTGAAGACCCAGTACTTC.

The chain recombines TRBV27 with TRBJ1-2, with 7 positions matching TRBD1. The V gene's germline CDR1 is MNHEY and CDR2 SMNVEV (reference sequence). Germline trimming cut 5 bases from V and 3 bases from J; bases unmatched to any gene: 9. The CDR3 extends over 15 amino acids. CDR3 protein: CASSRRQGLDYGYTF. The DNA for the CDR3 is TGTGCCAGCAGTAGAAGACAGGGATTGGACTATGGCTACACCTTC.

This sequence joins TRBV28 and TRBJ2-2; 8 bases match TRBD1. The CDR3 runs to 19 residues. V lost 2 bases to trimming and J lost 0 bases; unmatched junction nucleotides: 11. Germline values: CDR1 MDHEN, CDR2 SYDVKM. Here the CDR3 DNA reads TGTGCCAGCAGTTTACTATTGGGACAGGAGAACGCGAACACCGGGGAGCTGTTTTTT. Residues: CASSLLLGQENANTGELFF.

This clonotype was found many times. The chain joins TRBV12-3 or TRBV12-4 to TRBJ2-5; D gene uncertain. The length of the CDR3 is 13 residues. The V end lost 2 bases, the J end lost 4 bases, and 8 bases lay between the germline ends. The CDR3 coding sequence is TGTGCCAGCAGTTTATCGCACGGAGAGACCCAGTACTTC. The encoded protein is CASSLSHGETQYF.

The J gene is TRBJ2-1, the V gene TRBV5-1; 9 bases fit TRBD1. Looked up from germline, CDR1 is SGHRS and CDR2 is YFSETQ. Trimming removed 3 bases from V and 2 bases from J; junction bases left unmatched: 9. The CDR3 contains 17 residues. The CDR3 coding sequence is TGCGCCAGCAGCTCGGGCCCCCGGGACAGGGCCTACAATGAGCAGTTCTTC. Translated, it gives CASSSGPRDRAYNEQFF.

There are many counts of this clonotype. This chain joins TRBV29-1 and TRBJ2-1; 15 nucleotides line up with TRBD2. The germline V gene encodes CDR1 SQVTM and CDR2 ANQGSEA. The V and J ends lost 7 bases and 8 bases, in that order; junction bases with no gene match: 3. The length of the CDR3 is 13 residues. The CDR3 nucleotides read TGCAGCGGGGGGACTAGCGGGAGGCATGAGCAGTTCTTC. This codes for CSGGTSGRHEQFF.

This clonotype has only a few counts. The chain uses TRBV2 and TRBJ2-1, with 10 nucleotides matching TRBD2. Trimming at V came to 6 bases and at J to 4 bases, leaving 6 bases not matched to a gene. Germline loops: CDR1 SNHLY, CDR2 FYNNEI. The CDR3 sequence is 15 residues long. CDR3 region: CASRGSGGAYNEQFF. CDR3 nucleotide sequence: TGTGCCAGCAGGGGGAGCGGGGGGGCTTACAATGAGCAGTTCTTC.

In this sample, this clonotype turned up many times. This chain joins TRBV12-3 or TRBV12-4 and TRBJ2-2; 10 positions agree with TRBD2. V was pared by 7 bases and J by 5 bases, with 7 bases of the junction left unmatched. The CDR3 covers 15 residues. CDR3 bases: TGTGCCAGCAATCAGCGGGGGGGCCTTACCGGGGAGCTGTTTTTT. Its protein is CASNQRGGLTGELFF.

This clonotype appeared a few times. The chain employs TRBV6-1 and TRBJ1-3; D call uncertain. Per the germline V gene, CDR1 is MNHNS and CDR2 is SASEGT. This CDR3 spans 13 amino acids. Trimming took off 11 bases at V and 0 bases at J, with 11 bases between the two ends. For the CDR3, the DNA is TGTGCCTCCGAGGGTACCTCTGGAAACACCATATATTTT. The encoded protein is CASEGTSGNTIYF.

The gene calls are TRBV11-3 and TRBJ2-7; TRBD2 is a possible D gene (5 bases). Germline V gives CDR1 SGHNT, CDR2 YENEEA. Trimming removed 1 base from V and 1 base from J, with 11 bases in between. The CDR3 consists of 15 residues. This chain's CDR3 is CASSLVAGLSYEQYF. CDR3 nucleotides: TGTGCCAGCAGCTTAGTCGCGGGTCTATCCTACGAGCAGTACTTC. Full variable domain (outside the CDR3, taken from reference TRBV11-3 and TRBJ2-7): EAGVVQSPRYKIIEKKQPVAFWCNPISGHNTLYWYLQNLGQGPELLIRYENEEAVDDSQLPKDRFSAERLKGVDSTLKIQPAELGDSAVYLCASSLVAGLSYEQYFGPGTRLTVT.

The chain recombines TRBV5-4 with TRBJ2-7; the match to TRBD2 covers 10 bases. CDR3 length: 16 residues. With 0 bases clipped from V and 1 base from J, the junction kept 4 bases outside the gene matches. Germline V CDR1 and CDR2: SGHNT, YYREEE (reference sequence). This CDR3 is CASSLAGTSVSYEQYV. The CDR3 DNA sequence: TGTGCCAGCAGCTTGGCCGGGACTAGCGTTTCCTACGAGCAGTACGTC.

This clonotype appeared many times. This chain links TRBV5-1 with TRBJ2-5, with D maybe TRBD2 (5 bases). V lost 2 bases, J lost 7 bases, and 21 bases lay in between. This CDR3 contains 16 residues. CDR1 is SGHRS, CDR2 YFSETQ, per germline. CDR3 sequence: CASSFRPVGEYRTQYF. Written as DNA, the CDR3 is TGCGCCAGCAGCTTTAGGCCAGTTGGGGAGTATCGGACCCAGTACTTC.

V gene TRBV5-6 combines with J gene TRBJ2-3; D tentatively fits TRBD1 or TRBD2 (5 bases each). From germline, CDR1 is SGHDT and CDR2 YYEEEE. The CDR3 extends over 16 amino acids. The ends were cut back, 4 bases at V and 5 bases at J, with 20 bases in the middle. CDR3 bases: TGTGCCAGCAGCCCCCCGGGGCCCACCCTAGAAGATACGCAGTATTTT. Protein: CASSPPGPTLEDTQYF.